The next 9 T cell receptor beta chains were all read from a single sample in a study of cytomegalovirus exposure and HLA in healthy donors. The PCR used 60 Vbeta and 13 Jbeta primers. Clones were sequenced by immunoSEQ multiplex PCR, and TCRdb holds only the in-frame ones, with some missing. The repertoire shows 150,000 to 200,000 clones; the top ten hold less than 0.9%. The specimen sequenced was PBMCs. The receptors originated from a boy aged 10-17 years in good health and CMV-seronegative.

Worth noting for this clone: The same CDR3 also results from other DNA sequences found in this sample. In nucleotides, the CDR3 is TGTGCCAGCAGTACCGGGATCTCTGGAAACACCATATATTTT. Its protein product is CASSTGISGNTIYF. This chain joins TRBV2 and TRBJ1-3; no firm D call. CDR1 is SNHLY, CDR2 FYNNEI, per germline. CDR3 size: 14 residues. V was pared by 5 bases and J by 0 bases, with 8 bases between.

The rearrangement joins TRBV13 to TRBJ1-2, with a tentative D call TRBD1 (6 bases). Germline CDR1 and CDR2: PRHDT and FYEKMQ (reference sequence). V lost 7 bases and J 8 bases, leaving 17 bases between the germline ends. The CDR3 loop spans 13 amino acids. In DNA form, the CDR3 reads TGTGCCAGCACCATGACAGGCCCTTTGGGCTACACCTTC. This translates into CASTMTGPLGYTF.

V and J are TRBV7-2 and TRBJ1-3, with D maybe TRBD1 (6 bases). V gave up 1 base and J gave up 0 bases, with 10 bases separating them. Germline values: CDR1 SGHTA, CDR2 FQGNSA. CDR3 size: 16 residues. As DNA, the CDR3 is TGTGCCAGCAGCTTAGGGGGACATAACTCTGGAAACACCATATATTTT. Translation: CASSLGGHNSGNTIYF. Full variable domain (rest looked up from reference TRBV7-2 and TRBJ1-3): GAGVSQSPSNKVTEKGKDVELRCDPISGHTALYWYRQSLGQGLEFLIYFQGNSAPDKSGLPSDRFSAERTGGSVSTLTIQRTQQEDSAVYLCASSLGGHNSGNTIYFGEGSWLTVV.

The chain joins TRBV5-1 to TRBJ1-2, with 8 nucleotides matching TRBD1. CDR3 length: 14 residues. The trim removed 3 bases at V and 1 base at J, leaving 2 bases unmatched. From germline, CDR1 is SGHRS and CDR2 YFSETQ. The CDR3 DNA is TGCGCCAGCAGCTCGACAGGGGATAACTATGGCTACACCTTC. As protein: CASSSTGDNYGYTF.

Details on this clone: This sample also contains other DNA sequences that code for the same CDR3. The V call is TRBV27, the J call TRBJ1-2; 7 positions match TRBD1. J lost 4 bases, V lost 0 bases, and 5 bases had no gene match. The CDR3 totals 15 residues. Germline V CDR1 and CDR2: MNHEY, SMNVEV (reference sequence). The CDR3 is CASSLSGGAGYGYTF. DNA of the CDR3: TGTGCCAGCAGTTTATCAGGGGGCGCGGGCTATGGCTACACCTTC.

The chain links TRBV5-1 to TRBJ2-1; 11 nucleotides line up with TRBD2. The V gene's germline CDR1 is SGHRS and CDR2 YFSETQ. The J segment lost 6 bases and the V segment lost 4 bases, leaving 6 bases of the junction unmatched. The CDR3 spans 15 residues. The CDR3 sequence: CASSHGTSGLNEQFF. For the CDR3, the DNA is TGCGCCAGCAGCCACGGGACTAGCGGACTCAATGAGCAGTTCTTC.

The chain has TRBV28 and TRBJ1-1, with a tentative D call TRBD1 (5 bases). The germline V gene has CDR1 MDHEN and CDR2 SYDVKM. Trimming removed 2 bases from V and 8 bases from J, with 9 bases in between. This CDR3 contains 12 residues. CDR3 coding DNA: TGTGCCAGCAGTTTAAGGCAGGGAGAAGCTTTCTTT. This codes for CASSLRQGEAFF.

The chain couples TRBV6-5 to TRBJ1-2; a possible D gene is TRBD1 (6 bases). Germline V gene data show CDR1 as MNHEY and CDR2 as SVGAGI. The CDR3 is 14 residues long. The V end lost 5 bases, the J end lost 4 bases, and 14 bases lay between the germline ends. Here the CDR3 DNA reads TGTGCCAGCAGTGACGTCTCGACAGGCTATGGCTACACCTTC. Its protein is CASSDVSTGYGYTF.

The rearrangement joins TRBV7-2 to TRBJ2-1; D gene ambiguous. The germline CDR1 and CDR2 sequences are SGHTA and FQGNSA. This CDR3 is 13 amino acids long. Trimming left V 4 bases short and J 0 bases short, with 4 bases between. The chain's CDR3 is CASSSSSYNEQFF. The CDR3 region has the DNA TGTGCCAGCAGCTCGAGCTCCTACAATGAGCAGTTCTTC. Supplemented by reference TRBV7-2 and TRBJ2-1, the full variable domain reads GAGVSQSPSNKVTEKGKDVELRCDPISGHTALYWYRQSLGQGLEFLIYFQGNSAPDKSGLPSDRFSAERTGGSVSTLTIQRTQQEDSAVYLCASSSSSYNEQFFGPGTRLTVL.